This T cell receptor (beta chain) was observed in a study of blood T cells in healthy people across ages. Study-level points and caveats: Donors of long life had a larger count of naive CD4+ cells and greater diversity than aged donors. The study lacked donor CMV status, which possibly confounded expanded clonotype changes.

V was pared by 3 bases and J by 11 bases, with 15 bases of the junction left unmatched. Germline V gene sequence: CDR1 MGHDK, CDR2 SYGVNS. There are 15 residues in the CDR3. Regarding this clonotype: Its antigen is currently unknown.

Sample-barcoded 5' priming and a J-beta primer mix drove a second PCR of 7 to 11 cycles. TCRdb reprocessed the 5' RACE reads via MiXCR and lists one record per CDR3 protein. The sample has 650,000 to 900,000 distinct CDR3 sequences; 55% to 65% are singletons. This clonotype was obtained from a man aged 25-45 years in good health. The V and J genes are TRBV25-1 and TRBJ2-5, with 7 bases aligning to TRBD2. What was sequenced was blood. CDR3: CASSDPGLSLNEQYF. The CDR3 DNA follows: TGTGCCAGCAGTGATCCGGGACTATCCCTAAATGAGCAGTACTTC. Full variable domain (remainder filled in from reference TRBV25-1 and TRBJ2-5): EADIYQTPRYLVIGTGKKITLECSQTMGHDKMYWYQQDPGMELHLIHYSYGVNSTEKGDLSSESTVSRIRTEHFPLTLESARPSHTSQYLCASSDPGLSLNEQYFGPGTRLLVL.